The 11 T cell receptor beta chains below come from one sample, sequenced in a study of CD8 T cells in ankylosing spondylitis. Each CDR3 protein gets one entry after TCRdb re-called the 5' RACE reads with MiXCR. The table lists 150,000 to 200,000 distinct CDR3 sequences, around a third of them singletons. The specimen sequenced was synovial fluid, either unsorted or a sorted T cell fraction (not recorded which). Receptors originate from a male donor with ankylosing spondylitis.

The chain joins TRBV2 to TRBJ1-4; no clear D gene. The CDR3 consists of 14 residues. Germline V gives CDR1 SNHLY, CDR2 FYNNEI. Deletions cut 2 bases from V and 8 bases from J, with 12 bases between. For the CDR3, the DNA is TGTGCCAGCAGTGAATTCGGGCAGAGGGAAAAACTGTTTTTT. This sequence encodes CASSEFGQREKLFF.

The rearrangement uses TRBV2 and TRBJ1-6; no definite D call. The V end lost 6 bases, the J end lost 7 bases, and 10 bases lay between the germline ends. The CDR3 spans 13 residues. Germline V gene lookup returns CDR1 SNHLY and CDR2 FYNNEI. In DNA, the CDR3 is TGTGCCAGCAGCGCGGCAGAGAATTCACCCCTCCACTTT. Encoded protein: CASSAAENSPLHF.

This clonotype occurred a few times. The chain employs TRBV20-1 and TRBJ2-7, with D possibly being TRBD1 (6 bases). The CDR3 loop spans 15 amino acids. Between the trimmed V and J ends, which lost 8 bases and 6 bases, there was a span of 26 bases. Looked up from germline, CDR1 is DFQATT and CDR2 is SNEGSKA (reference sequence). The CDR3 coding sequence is TGCAGTACCGCCGCGTCATACCAAACAGGGTCCGAGCAGTACTTC. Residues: CSTAASYQTGSEQYF.

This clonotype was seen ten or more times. CDR3 amino acids: CASSPDRGSTDTQYF. The CDR3 DNA follows: TGTGCCAGCAGCCCCGACAGGGGAAGCACAGATACGCAGTATTTT. V is TRBV7-2 and J is TRBJ2-3; the match to TRBD1 covers 8 bases. This CDR3 comprises 15 residues. Germline CDR1 SGHTA, CDR2 FQGNSA. Losses at the gene ends were 5 bases for V and 0 bases for J; bases not matched to a gene: 4.

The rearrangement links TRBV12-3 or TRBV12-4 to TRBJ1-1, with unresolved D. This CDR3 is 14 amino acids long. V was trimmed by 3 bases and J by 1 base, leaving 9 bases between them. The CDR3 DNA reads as TGTGCCAGCAGTTTTGGACCGGCGAACACTGAAGCTTTCTTT. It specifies CASSFGPANTEAFF.

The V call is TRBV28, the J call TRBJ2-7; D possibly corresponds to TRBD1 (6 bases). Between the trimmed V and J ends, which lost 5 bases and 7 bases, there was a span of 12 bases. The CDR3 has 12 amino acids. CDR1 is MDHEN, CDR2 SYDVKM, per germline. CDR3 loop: CASSPGQREQYF. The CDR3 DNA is TGTGCCAGCAGTCCTGGACAGCGAGAGCAGTACTTC.

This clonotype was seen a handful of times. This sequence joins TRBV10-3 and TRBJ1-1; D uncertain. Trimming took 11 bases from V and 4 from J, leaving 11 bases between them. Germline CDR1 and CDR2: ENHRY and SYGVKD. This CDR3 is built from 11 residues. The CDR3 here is CASRSGTEAFF. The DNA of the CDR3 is TGTGCCTCCAGGTCAGGCACTGAAGCTTTCTTT.

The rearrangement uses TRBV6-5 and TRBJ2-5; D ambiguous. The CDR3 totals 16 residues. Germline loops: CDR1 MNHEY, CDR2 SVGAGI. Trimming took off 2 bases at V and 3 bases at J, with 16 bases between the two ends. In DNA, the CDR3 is TGTGCCAGCAGTTACGGATCGGTCAGCCTGGAAGAGACCCAGTACTTC. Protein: CASSYGSVSLEETQYF.

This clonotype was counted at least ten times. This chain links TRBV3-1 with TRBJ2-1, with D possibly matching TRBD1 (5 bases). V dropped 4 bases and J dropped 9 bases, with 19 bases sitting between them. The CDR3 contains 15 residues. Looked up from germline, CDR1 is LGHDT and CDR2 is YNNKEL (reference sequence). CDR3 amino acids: CASSPSDITSSEQFF. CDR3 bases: TGTGCCAGCAGCCCGTCGGACATAACAAGCTCTGAGCAGTTCTTC.

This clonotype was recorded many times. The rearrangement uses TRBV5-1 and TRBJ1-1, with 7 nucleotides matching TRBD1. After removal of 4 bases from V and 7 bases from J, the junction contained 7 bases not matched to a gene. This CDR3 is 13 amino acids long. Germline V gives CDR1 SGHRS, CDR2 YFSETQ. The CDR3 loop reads CASSRTRDSEAFF. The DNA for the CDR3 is TGCGCCAGCAGCCGAACCCGGGACAGTGAAGCTTTCTTT.

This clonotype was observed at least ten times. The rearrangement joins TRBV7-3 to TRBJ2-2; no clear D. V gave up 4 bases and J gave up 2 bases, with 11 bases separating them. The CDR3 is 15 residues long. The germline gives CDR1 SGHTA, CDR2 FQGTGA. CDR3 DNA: TGTGCCAGCAGCTCCCTTCCCCTAAACACCGGGGAGCTGTTTTTT. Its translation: CASSSLPLNTGELFF. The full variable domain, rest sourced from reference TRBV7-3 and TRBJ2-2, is GAGVSQTPSNKVTEKGKYVELRCDPISGHTALYWYRQSLGQGPEFLIYFQGTGAADDSGLPNDRFFAVRPEGSVSTLKIQRTERGDSAVYLCASSSLPLNTGELFFGEGSRLTVL.